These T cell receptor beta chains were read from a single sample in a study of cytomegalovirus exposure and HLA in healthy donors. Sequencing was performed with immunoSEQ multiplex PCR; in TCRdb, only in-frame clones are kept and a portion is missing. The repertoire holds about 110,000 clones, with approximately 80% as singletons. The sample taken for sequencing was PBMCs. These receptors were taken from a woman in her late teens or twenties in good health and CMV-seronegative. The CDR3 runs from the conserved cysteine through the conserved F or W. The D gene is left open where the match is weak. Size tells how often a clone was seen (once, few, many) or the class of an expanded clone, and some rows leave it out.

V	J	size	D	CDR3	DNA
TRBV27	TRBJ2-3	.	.	CASSLGGKRTDTQYF	TGTGCCAGCAGTTTGGGCGGGAAACGCACAGATACGCAGTATTTT
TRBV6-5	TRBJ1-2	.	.	CASSGGGFGYTF	TGTGCCAGCAGCGGCGGGGGGTTTGGCTACACCTTC
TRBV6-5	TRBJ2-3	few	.	CASRPPGHTDTQYF	TGTGCCAGCAGGCCACCGGGACACACAGATACGCAGTATTTT
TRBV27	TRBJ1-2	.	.	CASRGEVGGYTF	TGTGCCAGCAGAGGAGAGGTGGGTGGCTACACCTTC
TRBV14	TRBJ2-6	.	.	CASSQDGFGLFSGANVLTF	TGTGCCAGCAGCCAAGATGGGTTTGGACTCTTCTCTGGGGCCAACGTCCTGACTTTC
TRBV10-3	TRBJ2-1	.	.	CAISDTPERHRSRLDNEQFF	TGTGCCATCAGTGATACCCCGGAAAGACACAGGAGTAGGCTGGACAATGAGCAGTTCTTC
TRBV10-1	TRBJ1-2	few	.	CASSGRSPHYGYTF	TGCGCCAGCAGTGGGAGGAGCCCCCACTATGGCTACACCTTC
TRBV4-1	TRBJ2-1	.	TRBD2	CASADLAGVSLSYNEQFF	TGCGCCAGCGCGGACCTAGCGGGAGTTTCCCTCTCCTACAATGAGCAGTTCTTC
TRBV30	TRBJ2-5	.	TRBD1	CAWEGQVQETQYF	TGTGCCTGGGAAGGACAGGTACAAGAGACCCAGTACTTC
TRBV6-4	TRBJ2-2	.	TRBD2	CASSGTSGTGELFF	TGTGCCAGTTCCGGGACTAGCGGTACCGGGGAGCTGTTTTTT
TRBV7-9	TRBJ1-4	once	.	CASSPSRARGREKLFF	TGTGCCAGCAGCCCCAGTCGGGCCAGGGGACGCGAAAAACTGTTTTTT
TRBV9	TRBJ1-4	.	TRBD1	CASGGTGGHGTNEKLFF	TGTGCCAGCGGAGGGACAGGGGGACACGGTACTAATGAAAAACTGTTTTTT
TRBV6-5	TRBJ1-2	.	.	CASSYSAVYGYTF	TGTGCCAGCAGTTACTCAGCGGTATATGGCTACACCTTC
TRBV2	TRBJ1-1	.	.	CASNQRGGDTEAFF	TGTGCCAGCAACCAAAGGGGGGGAGACACTGAAGCTTTCTTT
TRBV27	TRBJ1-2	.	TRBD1	CASRITGGEGYTF	TGTGCCAGCAGAATTACAGGGGGCGAAGGCTACACCTTC
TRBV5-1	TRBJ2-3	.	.	CASSLSDRRDTQYF	TGCGCCAGCAGCTTATCCGACAGGCGAGATACGCAGTATTTT
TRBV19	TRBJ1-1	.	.	CASSQGWMNTEAFF	TGTGCCAGTAGCCAGGGGTGGATGAACACTGAAGCTTTCTTT
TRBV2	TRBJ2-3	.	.	CASSELLVEGDTQYF	TGTGCCAGCAGTGAATTACTAGTAGAGGGAGATACGCAGTATTTT
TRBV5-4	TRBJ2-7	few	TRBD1	CASSRTGSYEQYF	TGTGCCAGCAGCCGGACAGGGTCCTACGAGCAGTACTTC
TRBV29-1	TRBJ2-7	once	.	CSAGQLYEQYF	TGCAGCGCGGGACAACTCTACGAGCAGTACTTC